The T cell receptor beta chain under discussion was sequenced for a study of blood T cell repertoires in COVID-19. On the study more broadly: Acute and convalescent COVID-19 samples came from the United States, Italy and Spain.

Authors' processing steps: Amplification of reference gene primers provided the estimated nucleated cell counts. The assay was immunoSEQ multiplex PCR, and TCRdb's table has in-frame clones only and misses some. V and J calls and clone size come straight from that table; D and trimming were deduced from the DNA. The sample has around 280,000 clones, around 91% seen once. CDR3 size: 18 residues. Losses at the gene ends were 3 bases for V and 4 bases for J; bases not matched to a gene: 11. Per germline, CDR1 SGDLS and CDR2 YYNGEE. Enrolled through a virtual design, the participants were between about 18 and 89 years of age and came from about two dozen US areas. Membership in each cohort depended on participant-reported clinical history.

The sequencing sample was made of PBMCs or T cells enriched from blood (not recorded which). The origin of this receptor is a woman aged 18-35 years with acute COVID-19. This chain uses TRBV9 with TRBJ2-3; 13 positions agree with TRBD2. The chain's CDR3 is CASSARGLAGVEADTQYF. CDR3 DNA sequence: TGTGCCAGCAGCGCCCGTGGACTAGCGGGAGTTGAGGCAGATACGCAGTATTTT.